This T cell receptor beta chain was identified in a study of Ad26.COV2.S vaccination and SARS-CoV-2 variants. The overall study: Enrolled in COV1001, the donor was in the Ad26.COV2.S trial arm, which received the vaccine. Study results and caveats: Measurement of non-spike TCR breadth gave similar results in vaccine and placebo recipients.

J gave up 2 bases and V 5 bases, and 10 bases lay outside the gene matches. The CDR3 totals 17 residues. Germline V lookup: CDR1 MNHNY, CDR2 SVGAGI (reference sequence). TCRdb's copy holds only in-frame clones and misses some; the assay was immunoSEQ multiplex PCR. The sample holds hundreds of thousands of clones; approximately 81% are singletons and the top ten take roughly 3.5%. Comment on this clone: The antigen is undetermined.

Stated treatment: around 19 received Ad26.COV2.S at low or high dose, single or two shots; about 5 received placebo; per-sample allocation not given. Sampling took place 63 days after the first vaccine or placebo injection. The sample came from a Boston adult aged 18-55 years. The sequence came from a person between 18 and 65 years old who received the Ad26.COV2.S COVID-19 vaccine or a placebo. The chain joins TRBV6-6 to TRBJ1-4, with 8 positions matching TRBD1. The sequencing used peripheral blood, collected in a trial of Ad26.COV2.S vaccine versus placebo. The CDR3 sequence is CASSPNSRGRTNEKLFF. The CDR3 nucleotides read TGTGCCAGCAGTCCCAATTCCAGGGGGCGGACTAATGAAAAACTGTTTTTT.